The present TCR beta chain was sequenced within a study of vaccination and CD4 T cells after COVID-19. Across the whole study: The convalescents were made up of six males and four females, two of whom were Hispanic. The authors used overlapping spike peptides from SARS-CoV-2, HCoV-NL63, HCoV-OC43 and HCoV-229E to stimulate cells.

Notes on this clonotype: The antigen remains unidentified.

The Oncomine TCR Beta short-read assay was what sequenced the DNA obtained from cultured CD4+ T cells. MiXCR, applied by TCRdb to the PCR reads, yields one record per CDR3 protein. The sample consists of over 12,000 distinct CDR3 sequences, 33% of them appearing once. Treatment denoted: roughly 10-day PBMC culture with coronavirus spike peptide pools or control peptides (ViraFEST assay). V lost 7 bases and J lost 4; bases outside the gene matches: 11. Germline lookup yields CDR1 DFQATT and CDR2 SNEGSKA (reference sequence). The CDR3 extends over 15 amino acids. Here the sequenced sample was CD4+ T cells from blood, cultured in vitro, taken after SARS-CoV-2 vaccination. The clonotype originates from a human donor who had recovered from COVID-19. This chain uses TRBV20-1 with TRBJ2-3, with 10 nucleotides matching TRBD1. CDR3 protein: CSVPRTGGIADTQYF. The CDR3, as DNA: TGCAGTGTCCCCCGGACAGGGGGTATAGCAGATACGCAGTATTTT.